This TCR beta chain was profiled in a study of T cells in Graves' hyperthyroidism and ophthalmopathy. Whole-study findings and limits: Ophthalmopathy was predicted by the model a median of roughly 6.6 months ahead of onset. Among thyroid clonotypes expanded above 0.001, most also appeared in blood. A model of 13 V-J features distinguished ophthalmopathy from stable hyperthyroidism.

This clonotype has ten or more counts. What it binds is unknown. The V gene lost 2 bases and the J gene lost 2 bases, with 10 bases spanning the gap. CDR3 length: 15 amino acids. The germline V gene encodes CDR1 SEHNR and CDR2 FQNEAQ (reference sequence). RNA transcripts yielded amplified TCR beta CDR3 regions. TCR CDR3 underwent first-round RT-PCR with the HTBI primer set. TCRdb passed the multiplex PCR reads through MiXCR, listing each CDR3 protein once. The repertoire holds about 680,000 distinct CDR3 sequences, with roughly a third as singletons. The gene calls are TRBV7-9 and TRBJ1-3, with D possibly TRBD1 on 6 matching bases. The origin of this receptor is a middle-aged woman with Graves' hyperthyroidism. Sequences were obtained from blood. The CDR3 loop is CASSLSSGAGNTIYF. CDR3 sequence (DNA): TGTGCCAGCAGCTTATCATCAGGGGCTGGAAACACCATATATTTT.